This T cell receptor (beta chain) derives from a study of shared clonotypes between healthy human individuals. Whole-study findings and limits: Researchers found naive subsets generally carried larger estimated richness than memory subsets. Around 5% was the fraction of naive CD4 clonotypes found shared across several donors.

Some clones are missing from TCRdb's copy, which holds only in-frame ones; the method was immunoSEQ multiplex PCR. Of approximately 740,000 clones detected, approximately 79% appear once; the ten largest clones hold less than 2%. This CDR3 is 16 amino acids long. The V segment lost 6 bases and the J segment 6 bases; nucleotides outside the gene matches: 15. Per germline, CDR1 SNHLY and CDR2 FYNNEI. Worth noting for this clone: As yet, its antigen is unknown.

Donors comprised healthy HIV-negative adults lacking recent acute infections or vaccinations. The sample consisted of memory CD4+ T cells sorted from blood. Subset indicated: CD45RA-negative fraction. The TCR originated in a woman aged 25 to 39 in good health. The V gene is TRBV2, the J gene TRBJ1-2; 8 bases agree with TRBD1. CDR3: CASSALRGQAEHGYTF. DNA for the CDR3: TGTGCCAGCAGCGCCCTACGGGGACAGGCGGAGCATGGCTACACCTTC.